The entry below gives a single TCR beta chain sequence along with its context. Its target is unknown. This entry comes from a study of blood T cells in healthy people across ages. In the study overall: There was about one barcoded beta molecule captured by template switching per two T cells.

Study-level findings and limits: More naive CD4+ cells and higher diversity were found in long-lived than in aged donors.

Germline V CDR1 and CDR2: LGHDT, YNNKEL (reference sequence). V was trimmed by 4 bases and J by 2 bases, leaving 11 bases between them. The CDR3 is 14 residues long. For the second PCR, which ran for 7 to 11 cycles, a sample-barcoded 5' primer and a J-beta primer mix were used. All cDNA molecules were each tagged by a template-switch adaptor with 12 random nucleotides. CDR3-containing paired-end reads numbering at least 2.5 million came from each sample. Via MiXCR, TCRdb re-called the 5' RACE reads, giving one row per CDR3 protein. Here the sample spans 1,300,000 or so distinct CDR3 sequences, 45% to 70% being singletons.

This sequence joins TRBV3-1 and TRBJ2-5, with D maybe TRBD2 (6 bases). This clonotype was obtained from a man between 18 and 35 years old in good health. The sample consisted of blood. CDR3 DNA: TGTGCCAGCAGCCGATCACTAGCTCAAGAGACCCAGTACTTC. It is translated as CASSRSLAQETQYF.